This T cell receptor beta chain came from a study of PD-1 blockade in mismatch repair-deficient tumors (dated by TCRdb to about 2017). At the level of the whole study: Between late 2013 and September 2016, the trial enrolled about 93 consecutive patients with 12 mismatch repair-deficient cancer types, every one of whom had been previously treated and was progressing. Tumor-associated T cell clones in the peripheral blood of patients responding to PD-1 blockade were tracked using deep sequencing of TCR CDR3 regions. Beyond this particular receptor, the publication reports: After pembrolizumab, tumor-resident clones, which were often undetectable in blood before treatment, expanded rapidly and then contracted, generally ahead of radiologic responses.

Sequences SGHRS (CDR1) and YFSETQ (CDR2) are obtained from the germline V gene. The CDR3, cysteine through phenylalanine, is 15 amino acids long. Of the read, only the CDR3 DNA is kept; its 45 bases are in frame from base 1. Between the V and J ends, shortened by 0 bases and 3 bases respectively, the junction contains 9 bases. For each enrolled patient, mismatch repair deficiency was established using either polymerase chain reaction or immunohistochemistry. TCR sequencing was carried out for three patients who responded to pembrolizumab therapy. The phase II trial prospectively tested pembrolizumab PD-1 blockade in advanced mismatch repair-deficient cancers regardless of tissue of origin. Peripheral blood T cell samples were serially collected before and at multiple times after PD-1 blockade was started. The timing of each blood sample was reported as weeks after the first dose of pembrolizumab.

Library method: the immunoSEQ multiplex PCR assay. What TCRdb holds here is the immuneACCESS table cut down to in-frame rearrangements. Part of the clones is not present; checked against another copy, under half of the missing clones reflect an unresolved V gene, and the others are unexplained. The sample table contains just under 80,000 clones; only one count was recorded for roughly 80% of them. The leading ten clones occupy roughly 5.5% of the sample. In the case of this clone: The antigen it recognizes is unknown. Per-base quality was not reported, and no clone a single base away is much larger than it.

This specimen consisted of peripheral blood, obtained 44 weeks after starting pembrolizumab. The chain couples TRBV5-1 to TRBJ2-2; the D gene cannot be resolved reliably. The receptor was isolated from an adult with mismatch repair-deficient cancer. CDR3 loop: CASSLAPGYTGELFF. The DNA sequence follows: TGCGCCAGCAGCTTGGCCCCCGGGTACACCGGGGAGCTGTTTTTT.